This is a list of T cell receptor beta chains from one sample in a study of regulatory T cells in long-lasting Graves disease. TCRdb independently ran MiXCR on the multiplex PCR reads; one entry per CDR3 protein. This table holds 600,000 to 650,000 distinct CDR3 sequences, roughly 15% found once. These data were also filed under a second study, of T cells in Graves' hyperthyroidism and ophthalmopathy.

Sequencing used peripheral blood mononuclear cells (PBMCs), obtained at new diagnosis, from a patient treated with antithyroid drugs. The receptors were sampled from a young woman with Graves disease. Both conserved end residues are part of each CDR3. The D gene is left open where the match is weak. A row's size may be missing; if present it is once, few, many or a size class.

- many TRBJ1-5 TRBV28 CASSFFGGPNQPQHF TGTGCCAGCAGTTTCTTCGGCGGACCTAATCAGCCCCAGCATTTT
TRBD2 many TRBJ2-1 TRBV7-2 CASSLGAGTSGRGEQFF TGTGCCAGCAGCTTAGGGGCCGGGACTAGCGGGAGAGGGGAGCAGTTCTTC
- - TRBJ1-3 TRBV3-1 CASSQDHPGSGNTIYF TGTGCCAGCAGCCAAGATCATCCGGGCTCAGGAAACACCATATATTTT
- - TRBJ2-1 TRBV30 CAWSVRGARQYEDNEQFF TGTGCCTGGAGTGTACGCGGGGCCCGACAGTATGAAGACAATGAGCAGTTCTTC
- many TRBJ1-1 TRBV2 CASSGGRNTEAFF TGTGCCAGCAGTGGGGGCAGGAACACTGAAGCTTTCTTT
- few TRBJ1-5 TRBV2 CASTPDVSNQPQHF TGTGCCAGCACCCCGGACGTTAGCAATCAGCCCCAGCATTTT
- many TRBJ1-1 TRBV20-1 CSAPINTEAFF TGCAGTGCTCCCATTAACACTGAAGCTTTCTTT
TRBD2 few TRBJ2-5 TRBV2 CASSPISAGGKQETQYF TGTGCCAGCAGCCCAATATCAGCGGGAGGGAAACAAGAGACCCAGTACTTC
- few TRBJ1-1 TRBV25-1 CASTRAENTEAFF TGTGCCAGCACCAGAGCAGAGAACACTGAAGCTTTCTTT
- - TRBJ2-7 TRBV12-3/TRBV12-4 CASSLSRFGEQYF TGTGCCAGCAGTTTATCGAGGTTCGGCGAGCAGTACTTC
- many TRBJ2-7 TRBV6-1 CASGKVAGSPREQYF TGTGCCAGCGGCAAGGTGGCAGGGAGTCCGCGCGAGCAGTACTTC
- many TRBJ2-6 TRBV12-3/TRBV12-4 CASTPVRLRSGANVLTF TGTGCCAGCACCCCCGTTCGGCTAAGGTCTGGGGCCAACGTCCTGACTTTC
TRBD1 few TRBJ2-7 TRBV20-1 CSASGTGVYEQYF TGCAGTGCTAGCGGGACAGGGGTCTACGAGCAGTACTTC
- many TRBJ2-1 TRBV12-3/TRBV12-4 CASTGSYNEQFF TGTGCCTCAACGGGCAGTTACAATGAGCAGTTCTTC
TRBD2 - TRBJ2-5 TRBV5-1 CASRAGDQETQYF TGCGCCAGCCGGGCGGGGGATCAAGAGACCCAGTACTTC
TRBD2 - TRBJ2-1 TRBV7-3 CASSLSSSPAGGPYNEQFF TGTGCCAGCAGCTTATCTTCATCCCCAGCGGGAGGGCCCTACAATGAGCAGTTCTTC
TRBD1 - TRBJ2-7 TRBV24-1 CATQGTVQTYEQYF TGTGCCACCCAGGGGACAGTTCAAACCTACGAGCAGTACTTC
- many TRBJ2-5 TRBV2 CASTLAEVGETQYF TGTGCCAGCACCCTGGCGGAGGTAGGGGAGACCCAGTACTTC
TRBD1 many TRBJ1-1 TRBV6-1 CATHPPTGTRGYPEAFF TGTGCCACCCACCCCCCGACAGGGACGAGGGGATACCCTGAAGCTTTCTTT
TRBD1 many TRBJ1-4 TRBV6-1 CASTRTGGREKLFF TGTGCCAGCACACGGACAGGGGGCAGAGAAAAACTGTTTTTT
- - TRBJ1-4 TRBV27 CASSPSPGEKLFF TGTGCCAGCAGCCCATCTCCGGGGGAAAAACTGTTTTTT
- many TRBJ1-5 TRBV20-1 CSARDGRLNQPQHF TGCAGTGCTAGAGATGGGAGATTGAATCAGCCCCAGCATTTT
- - TRBJ2-7 TRBV5-1 CASSPGTAGRYEQYF TGCGCCAGCAGCCCCGGGACTGCGGGTCGGTACGAGCAGTACTTC
TRBD2 - TRBJ2-1 TRBV29-1 CSVETSGRGSYNEQFF TGCAGCGTTGAAACTAGCGGGAGGGGGTCCTACAATGAGCAGTTCTTC
- many TRBJ1-5 TRBV20-1 CSATDGNNQPQHF TGCAGTGCTACCGACGGAAACAATCAGCCCCAGCATTTT
- many TRBJ1-5 TRBV2 CASRASRLPINQPQHF TGTGCCAGCAGAGCGTCTAGACTCCCGATCAATCAGCCCCAGCATTTT
- few TRBJ2-7 TRBV20-1 CSARDHRGAYEQYF TGCAGTGCTAGGGACCATCGGGGTGCCTACGAGCAGTACTTC
- - TRBJ1-6 TRBV30 CAWTHSGRNSPLHF TGTGCCTGGACCCACTCGGGACGTAATTCACCCCTCCACTTT
- many TRBJ2-1 TRBV2 CASSRQGYNEQFF TGTGCCAGCAGTCGGCAGGGCTACAATGAGCAGTTCTTC
- - TRBJ1-6 TRBV28 CASLESSYNSPLHF TGTGCCAGCTTGGAGAGCTCCTATAATTCACCCCTCCACTTT
- few TRBJ1-2 TRBV29-1 CSVSGVGGYTF TGCAGCGTTTCGGGAGTGGGTGGCTACACCTTC
- few TRBJ1-5 TRBV19 CASSIKNGGNQPQHF TGTGCCAGTAGTATAAAAAACGGGGGCAATCAGCCCCAGCATTTT
- many TRBJ1-2 TRBV20-1 CSASQGMDGYTF TGCAGTGCTAGCCAGGGTATGGATGGCTACACCTTC
TRBD1 few TRBJ2-1 TRBV5-1 CASSLRRGRGTGGNEQFF TGCGCCAGCAGCTTGCGGCGAGGGCGGGGGACAGGGGGCAATGAGCAGTTCTTC
TRBD2 - TRBJ2-3 TRBV2 CASSAGLAGVTDTQYF TGTGCCAGCAGTGCCGGACTAGCGGGGGTCACAGATACGCAGTATTTT
- few TRBJ2-4 TRBV28 CASSFLGGENIQYF TGTGCCAGCAGTTTCTTAGGAGGAGAAAACATTCAGTACTTC
TRBD1 - TRBJ1-1 TRBV10-3 CAIRRDSYTEAFF TGTGCCATCAGACGGGACAGCTACACTGAAGCTTTCTTT